The present T cell receptor (beta chain) was sequenced within a study of blood T cell repertoires in COVID-19. Study background: Samples came from the United States, Italy and Spain, spanning acute and convalescent COVID-19.

Using immunoSEQ multiplex PCR, the repertoire was profiled, and TCRdb retains in-frame clones only, with some absent. The sample lists hundreds of thousands of clones, roughly 85% occurring once. CDR1 and CDR2 from the germline V gene are MGHRA and YSYEKL. The CDR3 loop spans 14 amino acids. With 3 bases clipped from V and 5 bases from J, the junction kept 1 base outside the gene matches. The TCR comes from a middle-aged man with acute or convalescent COVID-19. The sequenced sample was peripheral blood. The chain uses TRBV4-1 and TRBJ1-5; 10 nucleotides agree with TRBD1. DNA for the CDR3: TGCGCCAGCAGCCATGGGACAGGGGATCAGCCCCAGCATTTT. Translating it yields CASSHGTGDQPQHF.